In this sample, the clone carrying this T cell receptor beta chain turned up once. This sample was included in a study of technical replicates of blood from a handful of donors. Sequencing was performed with immunoSEQ multiplex PCR; in TCRdb, only in-frame clones are kept and a portion is missing. The top ten clones hold under 0.3% of a sample with roughly 90,000 clones, less than 95% of them seen once. The CDR3 consists of 16 residues. CDR1 and CDR2 from the germline V gene are LNHNV and YYDKDF (reference sequence). V gave up 0 bases and J gave up 10 bases; unmatched junction bases: 11. The sequence came from a human donor in good health. Sequencing was done on a sample of T cells isolated from PBMCs. V is TRBV15 and J is TRBJ2-1; 8 nucleotides line up with TRBD1. The chain's CDR3 is CATSRDWAQGAREQFF. The CDR3 bases are TGTGCCACCAGCAGAGATTGGGCGCAGGGGGCAAGAGAGCAGTTCTTC.